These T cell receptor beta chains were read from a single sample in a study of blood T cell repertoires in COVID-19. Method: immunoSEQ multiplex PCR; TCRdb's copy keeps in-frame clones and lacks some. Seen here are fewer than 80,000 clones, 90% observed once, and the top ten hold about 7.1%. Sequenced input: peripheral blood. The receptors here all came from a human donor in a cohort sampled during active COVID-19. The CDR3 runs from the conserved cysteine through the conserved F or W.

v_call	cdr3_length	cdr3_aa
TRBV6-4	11	CASRQNTEAFF
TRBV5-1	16	CASSFEGASRGSPLHF
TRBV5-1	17	CASTPLASGLTYNEQFF
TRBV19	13	CASSMQGRGEAFF
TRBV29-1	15	CSVGKESIAGEKLFF
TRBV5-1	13	CASSLDRGLEQFF
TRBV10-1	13	CASSDFGDQPQHF
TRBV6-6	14	CASRDVGEAYEQYF
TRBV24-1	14	CATSDGQGADTQYF
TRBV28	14	CASSPRDSNQPQHF
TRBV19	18	CASTAPGLAGGTTGELFF
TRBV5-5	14	CASSLDRSYYEQYF
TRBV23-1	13	CARRGNRDGGLFF
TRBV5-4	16	CASSSGTSPSGETQYF
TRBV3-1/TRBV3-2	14	CASSTGGNNNEQFF
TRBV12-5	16	CASGLFLAGMGETQYF
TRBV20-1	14	CSASPGELGYEQFF
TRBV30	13	CALGPTGPYGYTF
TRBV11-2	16	CASSPLRSREHYGYTF
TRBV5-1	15	CASSVGTGLNTEAFF
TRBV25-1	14	CASSDDSHRTGYTF
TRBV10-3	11	CATQSDTEAFF
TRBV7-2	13	CASSLEGGYGYTF
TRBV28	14	CASSVRDRGGEQYF
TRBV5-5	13	CASSSPGGETQYF
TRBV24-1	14	CATSVKGGTDTQYF
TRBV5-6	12	CASSLSSYEQYF
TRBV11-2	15	CASSSPYRVRETQYF
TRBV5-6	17	CASSLPRTGTGAYGYTF
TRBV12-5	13	CASGPGSLETQYF
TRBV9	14	CASSASGVRETQYF
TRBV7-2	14	CASSLGRNSYEQYF
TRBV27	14	CASSPGWRGYEQYF
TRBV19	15	CASRALAGDYNEQFF